What follows are 23 T cell receptor beta chains derived from one specimen sequenced in a study of Ad26.COV2.S vaccination and SARS-CoV-2 variants. Clones were sequenced by immunoSEQ multiplex PCR, and TCRdb holds only the in-frame ones, with some missing. The table records 85,000 to 95,000 clones, 82% of them present only once. This specimen consisted of peripheral blood, obtained after recovery from COVID-19. Source of these receptors: a human donor who had recovered from COVID-19.

V usage is TRBV9 and J usage is TRBJ2-7, with TRBD1 identical over 7 bases. Trimming took 2 bases from V and 6 from J; bases not matched to a gene: 5. CDR3 length equals 13 residues. Germline assignment: CDR1 SGDLS and CDR2 YYNGEE. The CDR3, as DNA: TGTGCCAGCAGCGTGGGGACAGCGCTCGAGCAGTACTTC. This encodes CASSVGTALEQYF.

The chain links TRBV5-5 to TRBJ2-3; D is possibly TRBD2 (5 bases). This CDR3 region has 16 residues. Germline loops: CDR1 SGHKS, CDR2 YYEKEE (reference sequence). Trimming removed 4 bases from V and 5 bases from J, with 20 bases in between. CDR3 DNA sequence: TGTGCCAGCAGCCGAAATCCAGCGGAGACCAAAGATACGCAGTATTTT. Translating gives CASSRNPAETKDTQYF.

CDR3 sequence reads: CASSLEGQDKFVANEKLFF. The CDR3 DNA reads TGTGCCAGCAGCTTAGAAGGACAGGATAAGTTCGTAGCTAATGAAAAACTGTTTTTT. The chain joins TRBV7-8 to TRBJ1-4; 7 bases align to TRBD1. This CDR3 spans 19 amino acids. In germline, CDR1 is SGHVS, CDR2 FQNEAQ. V was pared by 1 base and J by 3 bases, with 14 bases of the junction left unmatched.

The V and J genes are TRBV12-3 or TRBV12-4 and TRBJ2-2, with 7 bases aligning to TRBD1. J gave up 14 bases and V 5 bases, and 8 bases lay outside the gene matches. CDR3 length: 12 residues. Here the CDR3 DNA reads TGTGCCAGCAGTGTACGACAGGGCATACTGTTTTTT. Translating it yields CASSVRQGILFF.

This rearrangement joins TRBV3-1 (or the pseudogene TRBV3-2) to TRBJ1-1; weak D call: TRBD1 (6 bases). Trimming cost V 0 bases and J 10 bases, with 12 bases left between them. The germline CDR1 and CDR2 sequences are LGHDT and YNNKEL (reference sequence). CDR3 length: 13 residues. The DNA of the CDR3 is TGTGCCAGCAGCCAAGATGAGGGGGGGCTAGCTTTCTTT. It codes for CASSQDEGGLAFF.

The chain recombines TRBV27 with TRBJ2-3; 10 bases match TRBD1. This CDR3 contains 14 residues. Germline V gene lookup returns CDR1 MNHEY and CDR2 SMNVEV (reference sequence). J was trimmed by 6 bases and V by 3 bases; bases with no gene match: 3. The CDR3 DNA reads TGTGCCAGCAGTTTTACGGGACAGGGGGATACGCAGTATTTT. It translates to CASSFTGQGDTQYF.

CDR3 region: CASSPSAGDRGVDEQFF. CDR3 in DNA: TGTGCCAGCAGTCCGTCAGCGGGAGACCGGGGGGTGGATGAGCAGTTCTTC. V gene TRBV27 combines with J gene TRBJ2-1, with 8 bases that match TRBD2. Germline CDR1 and CDR2: MNHEY and SMNVEV (reference sequence). The CDR3 is 17 residues long. The V gene end was trimmed by 5 bases and the J gene end by 8 bases; junction bases not matched to a gene: 17.

The chain couples TRBV6-2 or TRBV6-3 to TRBJ2-1, with TRBD2 matching 10 bases. This CDR3 is 15 amino acids long. The trim removed 6 bases at V and 4 bases at J, leaving 6 bases unmatched. In germline, CDR1 is MNHEY, CDR2 SVGEGT. The CDR3: CASSLAGVVYNEQFF. The CDR3 DNA follows: TGTGCCAGCAGCCTAGCGGGAGTCGTTTACAATGAGCAGTTCTTC.

This rearrangement joins TRBV4-3 to TRBJ1-6; 8 nucleotides align to TRBD1. The trim removed 6 bases at V and 4 bases at J, leaving 2 bases unmatched. The germline gives CDR1 LGHNA, CDR2 YSLEER. The CDR3 covers 14 residues. The chain's CDR3 is CASSRTGYNSPLHF. The CDR3 bases are TGCGCCAGCAGTAGGACAGGGTATAATTCACCCCTCCACTTT.

The rearrangement joins TRBV19 to TRBJ1-4; possibly TRBD1 for D (5 bases). The CDR3 runs to 16 residues. V was pared by 3 bases and J by 0 bases, with 11 bases between. Per the germline V gene, CDR1 is LNHDA and CDR2 is SQIVND (reference sequence). As DNA, the CDR3 is TGTGCCAGTAGTATCGGGGGTACCACAACTAATGAAAAACTGTTTTTT. This gives the protein CASSIGGTTTNEKLFF.

The table lists this clone with a few counts. The chain links TRBV10-3 to TRBJ2-5; D gene ambiguous. Per germline, CDR1 ENHRY and CDR2 SYGVKD. The CDR3 is 13 residues long. Trimming pared 0 bases from V and 6 bases from J, leaving 8 bases between. The CDR3 nucleotides read TGTGCCATCAGTGAGTCGAACGAACAGACCCAGTACTTC. It encodes CAISESNEQTQYF.

The chain recombines TRBV9 with TRBJ2-1; D may correspond to TRBD1 or TRBD2 (6 bases each). The V gene's germline CDR1 is SGDLS and CDR2 YYNGEE. The CDR3 extends over 15 amino acids. The V gene lost 4 bases and the J gene lost 3 bases, with 14 bases spanning the gap. The CDR3 loop reads CASSSSGDIYNEQFF. The CDR3 bases are TGTGCCAGCAGCTCCTCGGGGGACATCTACAATGAGCAGTTCTTC.

The chain employs TRBV5-1 and TRBJ2-3; 10 nucleotides align to TRBD2. CDR3 length equals 17 residues. V lost 3 bases, J lost 0 bases, and 7 bases stayed unmatched. Germline CDR1 reads SGHRS; CDR2 reads YFSETQ. In DNA form, the CDR3 reads TGCGCCAGCAGCTGGCCTCTGACTAGCGGGAGCACAGATACGCAGTATTTT. Translation: CASSWPLTSGSTDTQYF. The whole variable domain, filled in from reference TRBV5-1 and TRBJ2-3, reads KAGVTQTPRYLIKTRGQQVTLSCSPISGHRSVSWYQQTPGQGLQFLFEYFSETQRNKGNFPGRFSGRQFSNSRSEMNVSTLELGDSALYLCASSWPLTSGSTDTQYFGPGTRLTVL.

This chain uses TRBV5-1 with TRBJ1-3; D is unclear. The germline V gene encodes CDR1 SGHRS and CDR2 YFSETQ. The CDR3 is made up of 14 amino acids. Trimming shortened V by 5 bases and J by 0 bases, and 9 bases separated the two germline ends. CDR3 sequence: CASSRDYSGNTIYF. DNA of the CDR3: TGCGCCAGCAGTCGAGATTACTCTGGAAACACCATATATTTT.

The rearrangement joins TRBV12-5 to TRBJ2-7; TRBD1 aligns across 7 bases. The V and J ends lost 7 bases and 2 bases, in that order; junction bases with no gene match: 14. Germline CDR1 is LGHNT and CDR2 is FRNRAP. This CDR3 contains 16 residues. The DNA of the CDR3 is TGTGCTAGTGACCCTGACAGGGCTCTCCCGACCTACGAGCAGTACTTC. It is translated as CASDPDRALPTYEQYF.

V is TRBV7-8 and J is TRBJ1-1; unclear D gene. This CDR3 has 13 amino acids. The V and J ends lost 1 base and 1 base respectively, with 4 bases between them. CDR1 is SGHVS, CDR2 FQNEAQ, per germline. The CDR3 loop is CASSLDTNTEAFF. CDR3 DNA sequence: TGTGCCAGCAGCTTAGATACGAACACTGAAGCTTTCTTT.

V is TRBV28 and J is TRBJ2-7; TRBD2 might be the D (5 bases). The CDR3 totals 16 residues. V lost 5 bases, J lost 1 base, and 18 bases lay in between. CDR1 MDHEN and CDR2 SYDVKM come from the germline V gene. The CDR3 DNA sequence: TGTGCCAGCAGTCCTCGGACTTTTCCTAGGTCCTACGAGCAGTACTTC. This codes for CASSPRTFPRSYEQYF.

This clone appeared a few times. Other DNA variants within this sample encode the same CDR3. The chain uses TRBV11-3 and TRBJ2-2; weak D call: TRBD2 (5 bases). CDR3 size: 13 residues. Trimming pared 1 base from V and 8 bases from J, leaving 8 bases between. CDR1 SGHNT and CDR2 YENEEA come from the germline V gene. CDR3 sequence: CASSLVRGGELFF. The CDR3 DNA is TGTGCCAGCAGCTTAGTGAGAGGGGGGGAGCTGTTTTTT.

V usage is TRBV28 and J usage is TRBJ1-5, with a tentative D call TRBD1 (6 bases). Trimming left V 7 bases short and J 4 bases short, with 17 bases between. The CDR3 extends over 15 amino acids. Looked up from germline, CDR1 is MDHEN and CDR2 is SYDVKM. The CDR3 nucleotides are TGTGCCAGCATCGGACGTACAGGGAATAATCAGCCCCAGCATTTT. Translated: CASIGRTGNNQPQHF.

The chain joins TRBV2 to TRBJ1-1; unclear D gene. The CDR3 is 11 residues long. Germline values: CDR1 SNHLY, CDR2 FYNNEI. Trimming pared 6 bases from V and 1 base from J, leaving 3 bases between. CDR3 sequence (DNA): TGTGCCAGCAGCCCGAACACTGAAGCTTTCTTT. Its protein product is CASSPNTEAFF.

The gene calls are TRBV4-3 and TRBJ2-7; D unresolved. Trimming shortened V by 1 base and J by 5 bases, and 12 bases separated the two germline ends. The germline gives CDR1 LGHNA, CDR2 YSLEER. The CDR3 has 14 residues. In DNA form, the CDR3 reads TGCGCCAGCAGCCAAGGAGTGGGGTTGAACGAGCAGTACTTC. Protein: CASSQGVGLNEQYF.

The chain recombines TRBV10-3 with TRBJ2-1; 9 bases align to TRBD1. The germline V gene has CDR1 ENHRY and CDR2 SYGVKD. V lost 9 bases to trimming and J lost 6 bases; unmatched junction nucleotides: 9. The CDR3 loop spans 14 amino acids. CDR3 loop: CAMHRDRDSNEQFF. CDR3 nucleotide sequence: TGTGCCATGCACCGGGACAGGGACTCCAATGAGCAGTTCTTC.

This chain connects TRBV3-1 (or the pseudogene TRBV3-2) to TRBJ2-3; the match to TRBD2 covers 10 bases. V shed 5 bases and J 6 bases; nucleotides not matched to a gene: 8. The length of the CDR3 is 15 residues. Germline V gene sequence: CDR1 LGHDT, CDR2 YNNKEL (reference sequence). The CDR3 DNA follows: TGTGCCAGCAGCACCACTAGCGGGGATCCGGATACGCAGTATTTT. This gives the protein CASSTTSGDPDTQYF.